The 13 T cell receptor beta chains below come from one sample, sequenced in a study of CD8+CD57+ T cells in acquired aplastic anemia. Patients sequenced had flow cytometry evidence of CD8+CD57+ cell expansion. The study profiled TCR beta VDJ and CDR3 using genomic DNA as template. MiXCR was run by TCRdb on the reads, yielding one entry per CDR3 protein. Seen here are a few hundred thousand distinct CDR3 sequences, over 40% observed once, and the top ten hold 15% to 20%. Input material: sorted CD4+, CD8+, or CD8+CD57+ T cells (not recorded which) from PBMCs. These TCRs come from a human donor with aplastic anemia.

The chain joins TRBV7-2 to TRBJ2-3; TRBD2 is a possible D gene (7 bases). V lost 1 base and J lost 3, with 14 bases in between. This CDR3 spans 16 amino acids. Germline V gene sequence: CDR1 SGHTA, CDR2 FQGNSA. CDR3 coding DNA: TGTGCCAGCAGCTTAGAGGGGGGGGAGAGTACAGATACGCAGTATTTT. Translation gives CASSLEGGESTDTQYF.

This clonotype was seen at least ten times. This rearrangement joins TRBV6-4 to TRBJ1-6; 11 nucleotides agree with TRBD1. V was clipped by 5 bases and J by 7 bases; unmatched bases: 4. Germline CDR1 reads MRHNA; CDR2 reads SNTAGT. The CDR3 runs to 15 residues. CDR3 protein: CASSRGDRGNSPLHF. In DNA form, the CDR3 reads TGTGCCAGCAGTCGTGGGGACAGGGGGAATTCACCCCTCCACTTT.

The chain joins TRBV9 to TRBJ1-6; D may be TRBD1 (6 bases). From germline, CDR1 is SGDLS and CDR2 YYNGEE. This CDR3 region has 16 residues. The V end was cut by 4 bases, the J end by 9 bases, with 20 bases between. The CDR3 here is CASSLTLGGRGSPLHF. CDR3 sequence (DNA): TGTGCCAGCAGCTTGACCCTGGGGGGCAGAGGTTCACCCCTCCACTTT.

Concerning this clonotype: A much larger clone lies one base from this, so it may be a read error. CDR3 sequence: CASSLEQGCGYTF. CDR3 in DNA: TGCGCCAGCAGCTTGGAACAGGGATGTGGCTACACCTTC. The genes are TRBV5-1 and TRBJ1-2, with D possibly TRBD1 on 6 matching bases. Trimming removed 0 bases at V and 7 bases at J, with 10 bases between. The CDR3 extends over 13 amino acids. Germline CDR1 SGHRS, CDR2 YFSETQ.

V and J are TRBV2 and TRBJ2-5; D is tentatively TRBD1 or TRBD2 (6 bases each). Trimming left V 4 bases short and J 2 bases short, with 14 bases between. CDR1 is SNHLY and CDR2 is FYNNEI in the germline V gene. This CDR3 is built from 15 residues. CDR3 in amino acids: CASSGGRTVQETQYF. As DNA, the CDR3 is TGTGCCAGCAGTGGGGGGAGGACAGTTCAAGAGACCCAGTACTTC.

The sample holds a few counts of this clonotype. A much larger clone differs by one base, so this may be a read error. For the CDR3, the DNA is TGCAGTGCTAGATCCCAGCCTTCGGGAAGACTGTTTTTT. The encoded protein is CSARSQPSGRLFF. The rearrangement uses TRBV20-1 and TRBJ1-4; D not resolved. Germline V gene data show CDR1 as DFQATT and CDR2 as SNEGSKA (reference sequence). The CDR3 extends over 13 amino acids. The V and J ends lost 2 bases and 13 bases respectively, with 17 bases between them.

The genes are TRBV9 and TRBJ1-6; 8 bases agree with TRBD1. Trimming cost V 4 bases and J 9 bases; bases outside gene matches: 6. The CDR3 covers 14 residues. Germline CDR1 is SGDLS and CDR2 is YYNGEE. The CDR3 loop reads CASSSRTGRSPLHF. As DNA, the CDR3 is TGTGCCAGCAGCTCTCGGACAGGGCGTTCACCCCTCCACTTT.

In nucleotides, the CDR3 is TGTGCCAGCAGCCACGGGGTTGAAAAACTGTTTTTT. It is translated as CASSHGVEKLFF. This sequence joins TRBV7-2 and TRBJ1-4, with unresolved D. CDR1 SGHTA and CDR2 FQGNSA come from the germline V gene. The CDR3 has 12 amino acids. With 5 bases removed from V and 7 bases from J, the gap between germline ends came to 8 bases.

J is TRBJ2-3 and V is TRBV25-1; 7 bases agree with TRBD1. The CDR3 length is 16 residues. Germline values: CDR1 MGHDK, CDR2 SYGVNS. After removal of 3 bases from V and 0 bases from J, the junction contained 6 bases not matched to a gene. The CDR3 DNA sequence: TGTGCCAGCAGTGACGACAGGGCTGCTAGCACAGATACGCAGTATTTT. Amino acids: CASSDDRAASTDTQYF. The full variable domain, in which reference TRBV25-1 and TRBJ2-3 provide the parts outside the CDR3, is EADIYQTPRYLVIGTGKKITLECSQTMGHDKMYWYQQDPGMELHLIHYSYGVNSTEKGDLSSESTVSRIRTEHFPLTLESARPSHTSQYLCASSDDRAASTDTQYFGPGTRLTVL.

This clonotype has just a few counts. The V gene is TRBV18, the J gene TRBJ1-2, with unresolved D. This CDR3 comprises 17 residues. V lost 0 bases to trimming and J lost 0 bases, with 14 bases between them. Germline V gene sequence: CDR1 KGHSH, CDR2 LQKENI. The CDR3 sequence: CASSPPMPGLANYGYTF. The CDR3 DNA reads as TGTGCCAGCTCACCACCGATGCCAGGCCTAGCTAACTATGGCTACACCTTC.

This clonotype was counted between two and nine times. The J gene is TRBJ2-5, the V gene TRBV18; D is ambiguous. Trimming stripped 6 bases from V and 5 bases from J, with 19 bases between. The germline V gene encodes CDR1 KGHSH and CDR2 LQKENI. This CDR3 has 15 amino acids. The CDR3 region is CASSPFTGEPETQYF. The CDR3 nucleotides are TGTGCCAGCTCCCCCTTTACCGGCGAGCCGGAGACCCAGTACTTC.

In regard to this clonotype: Given a much more abundant clone one base away, this may be a read error. The rearrangement uses TRBV7-2 and TRBJ1-1; D remains unclear. CDR3 length: 16 residues. CDR1 is SGHTA and CDR2 is FQGNSA in the germline V gene. This CDR3 is CVSSPLMRAGNTEAFF. Written as DNA, the CDR3 is TGTGTCAGCAGCCCCCTAATGAGGGCGGGGAACACTGAAGCTTTCTTT.

This clonotype was seen ten or more times. CDR3 sequence reads: CASSFGQSSYEQYF. CDR3 DNA: TGTGCCAGCAGTTTCGGACAGAGCTCCTACGAGCAGTACTTC. The chain employs TRBV12-3 or TRBV12-4 and TRBJ2-7; D may be TRBD1 (6 bases). This CDR3 has 14 amino acids. V gave up 3 bases and J gave up 0 bases, with 9 bases separating them.